One and the same sample provided the 10 T cell receptor beta chains below, sequenced in a study of blood T cell repertoires in COVID-19 (dated by TCRdb to between 2020 and 2021). The library relied on the immunoSEQ multiplex PCR assay. TCRdb stores this immuneACCESS table with in-frame sequences only. Part of the clones is absent; in the studies checked, under half of the shortfall reflects unresolved V genes, and no reason is known for the rest. The sample table shows some 94,000 clones, and around 90% are seen once. The ten largest clones add up to around 19% of the sample. Sequenced input: peripheral blood. The receptors shown here come from a woman aged 55-75 years with COVID-19, enrolled during active disease.

The V call is TRBV6-5, the J call TRBJ1-4, with 7 nucleotides matching TRBD1. Germline assignment: CDR1 MNHEY and CDR2 SVGAGI. The J segment lost 8 bases and the V segment lost 4 bases, leaving 7 bases of the junction unmatched. The CDR3 extends over 14 amino acids. This chain's CDR3 is CASSSRQGGEKLFF. In DNA form, the CDR3 reads TGTGCCAGCAGTTCCAGACAGGGTGGGGAAAAACTGTTTTTT.

The chain is built from TRBV6-5 and TRBJ2-3; the match to TRBD2 covers 8 bases. Germline V CDR1 and CDR2: MNHEY, SVGAGI. The CDR3 covers 11 residues. J lost 10 bases, V lost 5 bases, and 2 bases had no gene match. CDR3 DNA: TGTGCCAGCAGTCCCGGGGGGGCGCAGTATTTT. It specifies CASSPGGAQYF.

The chain recombines TRBV7-2 with TRBJ1-1; D uncertain. Trimming removed 1 base from V and 7 bases from J, with 22 bases in between. Germline V CDR1 and CDR2: SGHTA, FQGNSA. The CDR3 covers 17 residues. The CDR3 DNA is TGTGCCAGCAGCTTAGTCCCTTTCGAGGGCGTCGAAAATGAAGCTTTCTTT. Translating gives CASSLVPFEGVENEAFF. Full variable domain (missing parts from reference TRBV7-2 and TRBJ1-1): GAGVSQSPSNKVTEKGKDVELRCDPISGHTALYWYRQSLGQGLEFLIYFQGNSAPDKSGLPSDRFSAERTGGSVSTLTIQRTQQEDSAVYLCASSLVPFEGVENEAFFGQGTRLTVV.

The chain employs TRBV18 and TRBJ2-1; no definite D call. Germline values: CDR1 KGHSH, CDR2 LQKENI. This CDR3 spans 15 amino acids. V was clipped by 3 bases and J by 8 bases, with 17 bases between them. This chain's CDR3 is CASSPTLAALHEQFF. For the CDR3, the DNA is TGTGCCAGCTCACCGACACTTGCTGCTCTCCATGAGCAGTTCTTC.

The chain employs TRBV10-3 and TRBJ1-1; the D gene is possibly TRBD1 (5 bases). CDR1 and CDR2 (germline): ENHRY, SYGVKD. CDR3 length: 14 amino acids. Trimming took 10 bases from V and 4 from J, leaving 19 bases between them. CDR3 DNA sequence: TGTGCCACAGGGCCCAGGGAGGCGGGCACTGAAGCTTTCTTT. Residues: CATGPREAGTEAFF.

This clone was seen a few times. The rearrangement links TRBV29-1 to TRBJ2-7; 9 positions match TRBD1. The J segment lost 5 bases and the V segment lost 5 bases, leaving 7 bases of the junction unmatched. Germline V gene data show CDR1 as SQVTM and CDR2 as ANQGSEA. This CDR3 comprises 13 residues. In nucleotides, the CDR3 is TGCAGCGTTATGACAGGGGGTGCCCACGAGCAGTACTTC. Protein sequence: CSVMTGGAHEQYF.

This clone showed up just a few times. The chain couples TRBV19 to TRBJ2-5, with TRBD2 matching over 8 bases. Trimming at V came to 4 bases and at J to 3 bases, leaving 1 base not matched to a gene. CDR3 length equals 13 residues. Germline-derived CDR1 and CDR2 are LNHDA and SQIVND (reference sequence). Here the CDR3 DNA reads TGTGCCAGTAGTACACTAGCGGAAGAGACCCAGTACTTC. Its protein product is CASSTLAEETQYF.

This chain connects TRBV28 to TRBJ1-4; D perhaps matches TRBD1 (6 bases). There are 16 residues in the CDR3. The germline V and J ends were trimmed by 2 bases and 5 bases, with 15 bases remaining between them. CDR1 is MDHEN, CDR2 SYDVKM, per germline. CDR3 coding DNA: TGTGCCAGCAGTTTAATTTTTGCAGGGGTAAATGAAAAACTGTTTTTT. This sequence encodes CASSLIFAGVNEKLFF.

This chain connects TRBV30 to TRBJ1-3; D unresolved. V gave up 2 bases and J gave up 0 bases, with 11 bases separating them. Germline V gene lookup returns CDR1 GTSNPN and CDR2 SVGIG (reference sequence). This CDR3 region has 15 residues. In nucleotides, the CDR3 is TGTGCCTGGAGTACCCCCGGGTTCTCTGGAAACACCATATATTTT. Encoded protein: CAWSTPGFSGNTIYF.

The CDR3 nucleotides read TGCGCCAGCAGCTTGGGACTAGCGGGGGGTACAGATACGCAGTATTTT. This gives the protein CASSLGLAGGTDTQYF. The rearrangement joins TRBV5-1 to TRBJ2-3; 13 positions agree with TRBD2. From germline, CDR1 is SGHRS and CDR2 YFSETQ. V gave up 0 bases and J gave up 3 bases; unmatched junction bases: 1. The CDR3 spans 16 residues.